One sample yielded the 3 T cell receptor beta chains listed below, sequenced in a study of T cells in Graves' hyperthyroidism and ophthalmopathy. Amplification targeted TCR beta CDR3 regions from RNA transcripts. The TCR CDR3 was amplified in a first-round RT-PCR using the HTBI primer set. MiXCR, applied by TCRdb to the multiplex PCR reads, yields one record per CDR3 protein. The sample lists some 270,000 distinct CDR3 sequences; around 13% were seen once. Sequences were obtained from blood. Source of these receptors: a woman aged 40 to 55 with Graves' hyperthyroidism.

Turning to this clonotype: Since a much larger clone is just one base distant, this may be a read error. This chain connects TRBV12-3 or TRBV12-4 to TRBJ2-3; D could derive from TRBD1 or TRBD2 (6 bases each). This CDR3 region has 16 residues. The CDR3 loop reads CASSLGAGPRTDTRYF. The CDR3 DNA reads TGTGCCAGCAGTTTAGGGGCGGGGCCCCGGACAGATACGCGGTATTTT.

This clonotype has a count of ten or more. V usage is TRBV20-1 and J usage is TRBJ2-3, with D tentatively TRBD1 (5 bases). Germline V CDR1 and CDR2: DFQATT, SNEGSKA (reference sequence). V was shortened by 5 bases and J by 1 base, with 16 bases between the two germline ends. The CDR3 totals 15 residues. The CDR3 sequence: CSALEGAKGTDTQYF. The CDR3 nucleotides are TGCAGTGCTCTCGAAGGGGCTAAAGGCACAGATACGCAGTATTTT.

The chain has TRBV20-1 and TRBJ2-7, with 11 bases matching TRBD1. Trimming removed 2 bases from V and 3 bases from J; junction bases left unmatched: 3. The CDR3 loop spans 14 amino acids. Germline V CDR1 and CDR2: DFQATT, SNEGSKA (reference sequence). This chain's CDR3 is CSARPGTGGYEQYF. The CDR3 nucleotides are TGCAGTGCTAGACCCGGGACAGGGGGCTACGAGCAGTACTTC.